This T cell receptor beta chain was sequenced for a study of beta chain features in type 1 diabetes. Study conclusions and caveats: TCRB CDR3s were moderately but significantly shorter in Type 1 diabetes patients in all four CD4+ subsets.

Via the markers CD45RO/CCR7/CD25/CD127/CD95/CD27, stem cell-like memory, regulatory, central memory and naive CD4+ cells were sorted. Expressed TCRB transcripts got sequenced, as all isolated RNA was reverse transcribed. Sequencing used immunoSEQ multiplex PCR; TCRdb keeps in-frame clones, though not all of them. The sample carries 300,000 to 400,000 clones, 8.5% to 10% recorded once. The CDR3 contains 13 residues. Trimming cost V 3 bases and J 3 bases, with 8 bases left between them. Germline values: CDR1 LGHNA, CDR2 YSLEER. This clone was seen only a few times. The target antigen is unknown. The source is a man younger than 40 with type 1 diabetes. This chain connects TRBV4-3 to TRBJ2-5; the D call may be TRBD1 or TRBD2 (5 bases each). Sequenced input: central memory CD4+ T cells from blood. CDR3 DNA: TGCGCCAGCAGCCAGGGGGTAAAAGAGACCCAGTACTTC. It codes for CASSQGVKETQYF.